A single sample gave rise to the 15 T cell receptor beta chains below, sequenced in a study of cytomegalovirus exposure and HLA in healthy donors. This PCR relied on a set of 60 Vbeta primers and 13 Jbeta primers. Data came from immunoSEQ multiplex PCR; TCRdb stores just in-frame clones and leaves some out. The sample yields some 200,000 clones, around 79% seen once. What was sequenced was PBMCs. These receptors were obtained from a male donor in good health and CMV-seropositive.

The chain combines TRBV7-8 with TRBJ2-5, with 11 nucleotides matching TRBD2. The CDR3 consists of 13 residues. Germline CDR1 and CDR2: SGHVS and FQNEAQ. Losses at the gene ends were 8 bases for V and 4 bases for J; bases not matched to a gene: 3. CDR3 nucleotides: TGTGCCAGCCCCGGACTAGCGGGAGAGACCCAGTACTTC. It translates to CASPGLAGETQYF.

V usage is TRBV5-6 and J usage is TRBJ2-7; a weak D match, TRBD1 (5 bases). The germline CDR1 and CDR2 sequences are SGHDT and YYEEEE. V was cut by 0 bases and J by 3 bases, with 10 bases left in between. There are 14 residues in the CDR3. As DNA, the CDR3 is TGTGCCAGCAGCTTGGATAGGGGTGGCTACGAGCAGTACTTC. It codes for CASSLDRGGYEQYF.

The chain employs TRBV4-3 and TRBJ2-5; 11 positions match TRBD1. The DNA end lines up better with TRBJ2-7; the J call may be wrong. The CDR3 is made up of 17 amino acids. CDR1 LGHNA and CDR2 YSLEER come from the germline V gene. The DNA for the CDR3 is TGCGCCAGCAGCCAAGACACCGGGACAGGGGGTTCCTACGAGCAGTACTTC. This translates into CASSQDTGTGGSYEQYF.

The CDR3 nucleotides read TGTGCCAGCAGCTCGGACAGGGATTTTCAGGAGACCCAGTACTTC. Protein sequence: CASSSDRDFQETQYF. This sequence joins TRBV5-6 and TRBJ2-5; 8 bases line up with TRBD1. CDR3 length: 15 residues. CDR1 SGHDT and CDR2 YYEEEE come from the germline V gene. V trimming: 3 bases; J trimming: 5 bases; junction bases outside the gene matches: 9.

CDR3 in amino acids: CASSRRTGNLDTQYF. In DNA, the CDR3 is TGTGCCAGCAGCCGACGGACAGGGAATCTGGATACGCAGTATTTT. V usage is TRBV7-3 and J usage is TRBJ2-3, with 8 positions matching TRBD1. The CDR3 loop spans 15 amino acids. The junction had 10 bases not matched to a gene; V was cut back by 5 bases and J by 6 bases. Germline CDR1 reads SGHTA; CDR2 reads FQGTGA. Together with reference TRBV7-3 and TRBJ2-3, the CDR3 gives the full variable domain: GAGVSQTPSNKVTEKGKYVELRCDPISGHTALYWYRQSLGQGPEFLIYFQGTGAADDSGLPNDRFFAVRPEGSVSTLKIQRTERGDSAVYLCASSRRTGNLDTQYFGPGTRLTVL.

This sequence joins TRBV18 and TRBJ2-1; 9 positions agree with TRBD2. The CDR3 contains 16 residues. With V trimmed by 2 bases and J by 7 bases, 9 bases remained unmatched. Germline V gene data show CDR1 as KGHSH and CDR2 as LQKENI. The CDR3 here is CASSPLIAGVGNEQFF. CDR3 coding DNA: TGTGCCAGCTCACCATTGATAGCGGGAGTGGGGAATGAGCAGTTCTTC.

This rearrangement joins TRBV9 to TRBJ2-3, with a weak D call TRBD2 (6 bases). The germline CDR1 and CDR2 sequences are SGDLS and YYNGEE. The V end lost 1 base, the J end lost 6 bases, and 12 bases lay between the germline ends. This CDR3 has 14 residues. In nucleotides, the CDR3 is TGTGCCAGCAGCGTATGGGGGGACGGGGATACGCAGTATTTT. Amino acids: CASSVWGDGDTQYF.

The gene calls are TRBV7-8 and TRBJ1-5; no firm D call. V gave up 2 bases and J gave up 4 bases, with 18 bases separating them. The CDR3 spans 17 residues. Germline loops: CDR1 SGHVS, CDR2 FQNEAQ. CDR3 residues: CASSLLQALTKNQPQHF. In nucleotides, the CDR3 is TGTGCCAGCAGCTTATTGCAGGCACTCACGAAAAATCAGCCCCAGCATTTT.

This chain links TRBV2 with TRBJ1-2, with 8 positions matching TRBD1. CDR1 SNHLY and CDR2 FYNNEI come from the germline V gene. V gave up 6 bases and J gave up 6 bases; unmatched junction bases: 9. CDR3 length: 14 amino acids. DNA for the CDR3: TGTGCCAGCAGGGACCCGGGACAGGATAATGGCTACACCTTC. This codes for CASRDPGQDNGYTF.

The rearrangement links TRBV7-3 to TRBJ2-7; 7 bases are shared with TRBD1. The CDR3 extends over 14 amino acids. Losses at the gene ends were 3 bases for V and 5 bases for J; bases not matched to a gene: 7. Germline assignment: CDR1 SGHTA and CDR2 FQGTGA. In DNA form, the CDR3 reads TGTGCCAGCAGCTTTCCAGGGGGAGCAAACGAGCAGTACTTC. Translation: CASSFPGGANEQYF. Supplemented by reference TRBV7-3 and TRBJ2-7, the full variable domain reads GAGVSQTPSNKVTEKGKYVELRCDPISGHTALYWYRQSLGQGPEFLIYFQGTGAADDSGLPNDRFFAVRPEGSVSTLKIQRTERGDSAVYLCASSFPGGANEQYFGPGTRLTVT.

The chain has TRBV28 and TRBJ1-2, with D unresolved. Deletions cut 6 bases from V and 3 bases from J, with 14 bases between. The CDR3 runs to 14 residues. Looked up from germline, CDR1 is MDHEN and CDR2 is SYDVKM. As DNA, the CDR3 is TGTGCCAGCAGGGGAGTGGCAGGCGACTATGGCTACACCTTC. Translated, it gives CASRGVAGDYGYTF.

The sample holds a few counts of this clone. This chain uses TRBV6-6 with TRBJ2-7, with D tentatively TRBD1 (5 bases). Trimming removed 1 base from V and 5 bases from J, with 9 bases in between. Germline values: CDR1 MNHNY, CDR2 SVGAGI (reference sequence). The CDR3 extends over 13 amino acids. The CDR3 reads CASSYWQGDEQYF. DNA of the CDR3: TGTGCCAGCAGTTACTGGCAGGGCGACGAGCAGTACTTC.

The chain has TRBV30 and TRBJ1-4; D gene uncertain. Germline V gives CDR1 GTSNPN, CDR2 SVGIG (reference sequence). V was cut by 7 bases and J by 8 bases, with 14 bases left in between. The length of the CDR3 is 12 residues. The CDR3 loop reads CASRGVGEKLFF. In DNA, the CDR3 is TGTGCCTCACGGGGAGTAGGCGAAAAACTGTTTTTT. Together with reference TRBV30 and TRBJ1-4, the CDR3 gives the full variable domain: SQTIHQWPATLVQPVGSPLSLECTVEGTSNPNLYWYRQAAGRGLQLLFYSVGIGQISSEVPQNLSASRPQDRQFILSSKKLLLSDSGFYLCASRGVGEKLFFGSGTQLSVL.

The genes are TRBV4-1 and TRBJ1-6, with 8 bases lining up with TRBD1. Trimming removed 4 bases from V and 12 bases from J; junction bases left unmatched: 11. The CDR3 runs to 15 residues. From germline, CDR1 is MGHRA and CDR2 YSYEKL. The chain's CDR3 is CASSPGTGRPIPLHF. The CDR3 DNA is TGCGCCAGCAGCCCAGGGACAGGACGCCCTATACCCCTCCACTTT.

This clone was seen only a few times. The chain employs TRBV5-1 and TRBJ1-1; D perhaps matches TRBD1 (6 bases). The CDR3 is 13 residues long. V lost 10 bases, J lost 1 base, and 14 bases lay in between. The germline CDR1 and CDR2 sequences are SGHRS and YFSETQ. The chain's CDR3 is CAATGDSNTEAFF. Written as DNA, the CDR3 is TGCGCCGCGACAGGAGACTCGAACACTGAAGCTTTCTTT.